Each of the 10 T cell receptor beta chains below was sequenced from the same sample in a study of T-cell memory formation after mild COVID-19 (dated by TCRdb to 2020 to 2023). The library was made by 5' RACE. Data came from an Illumina NovaSeq 6000. TCRdb ran its own pipeline on the public reads, namely fastp trimming at Q25 and MiXCR clone calling, and kept in-frame beta chains. Rows are combined by CDR3 protein, so each entry shows the most common genes and DNA. The sample data list under 250,000 distinct CDR3 sequences, and 15% to 17% of these were observed just once. The ten largest clones take up more than 2% of the sample. The source material was PBMCs or a T cell subset sorted from them (not recorded which). These receptors came from an adult woman who had mild COVID-19 (a few samples of this study predate the infection). The sample titles of this study are shuffled in the database, so cell type and time point are left out; the donor was told from shared clones.

The chain has TRBV12-3 or TRBV12-4 and TRBJ2-1, with D possibly TRBD2 on 6 matching bases. Trimming shortened V by 3 bases and J by 2 bases, and 11 bases separated the two germline ends. This CDR3 comprises 15 residues. DNA of the CDR3: TGTGCCAGCAGTTTTGGTAGCGGAACCTACAATGAGCAGTTCTTC. This translates into CASSFGSGTYNEQFF.

This clonotype was seen only a few times. The chain uses TRBV4-2 and TRBJ1-5; no clear D gene. The V gene lost 0 bases and the J gene lost 8 bases, with 14 bases spanning the gap. CDR1 and CDR2 (germline): LGHNA, YNFKEQ. The CDR3 runs 15 residues. The CDR3 reads CASSQEGRDLEPQHF. DNA for the CDR3: TGTGCCAGCAGCCAAGAAGGGAGGGATCTGGAGCCCCAGCATTTT.

In this sample, this clonotype turned up a few times. The chain links TRBV5-1 to TRBJ2-2, with 10 bases identical to TRBD2. The trim removed 4 bases at V and 2 bases at J, leaving 5 bases unmatched. This CDR3 has 16 amino acids. Germline-derived CDR1 and CDR2 are SGHRS and YFSETQ. The CDR3 DNA sequence: TGCGCCAGCAGCCGTACTAGCGGGATAAACACCGGGGAGCTGTTTTTT. Its translation is CASSRTSGINTGELFF. Full variable domain (outside the CDR3, taken from reference TRBV5-1 and TRBJ2-2): KAGVTQTPRYLIKTRGQQVTLSCSPISGHRSVSWYQQTPGQGLQFLFEYFSETQRNKGNFPGRFSGRQFSNSRSEMNVSTLELGDSALYLCASSRTSGINTGELFFGEGSRLTVL.

V and J are TRBV12-3 or TRBV12-4 and TRBJ2-7; D unresolved. Between the trimmed V and J ends, which lost 5 bases and 3 bases, there was a span of 14 bases. The CDR3 spans 14 residues. The CDR3 sequence: CASSPPDGYYEQYF. DNA for the CDR3: TGTGCCAGCAGTCCCCCGGATGGTTACTACGAGCAGTACTTC.

This clonotype showed up many times. The chain links TRBV7-9 to TRBJ2-3, with 13 bases matching TRBD2. V lost 5 bases to trimming and J lost 4 bases; unmatched junction nucleotides: 3. Germline CDR1 and CDR2: SEHNR and FQNEAQ (reference sequence). The CDR3 covers 15 residues. CDR3 nucleotide sequence: TGTGCCAGCAGCCCGGGACTAGCGGGATCAGATACGCAGTATTTT. Its translation: CASSPGLAGSDTQYF.

This clonotype appeared a few times. The chain combines TRBV7-2 with TRBJ2-7, with 7 bases lining up with TRBD1. The ends lost 5 bases at V and 0 bases at J; junction bases unmatched: 7. This CDR3 region has 15 residues. CDR1 and CDR2 from the germline V gene are SGHTA and FQGNSA. The CDR3 is CASSPLGTASYEQYF. Here the CDR3 DNA reads TGTGCCAGCAGCCCACTAGGGACAGCCTCCTACGAGCAGTACTTC.

The chain links TRBV5-6 to TRBJ2-5; TRBD1 is a possible D gene (6 bases). The V gene's germline CDR1 is SGHDT and CDR2 YYEEEE. The V end lost 4 bases, the J end lost 4 bases, and 14 bases lay between the germline ends. The CDR3 sequence is 14 residues long. CDR3 in amino acids: CASSRNPRGETQYF. Here the CDR3 DNA reads TGTGCCAGCAGCCGAAATCCCAGGGGAGAGACCCAGTACTTC.

The chain couples TRBV5-1 to TRBJ2-3; D remains ambiguous. V lost 4 bases and J 0 bases, leaving 15 bases between the germline ends. This CDR3 has 16 amino acids. Germline CDR1 is SGHRS and CDR2 is YFSETQ. The CDR3 DNA is TGCGCCAGCAGCCCCCAAAGTTCCACTAGCACAGATACGCAGTATTTT. This gives the protein CASSPQSSTSTDTQYF.

This clonotype was picked up a small number of times. The CDR3 bases are TGTGCCAGCTCACCACGGAGGCTAGCGGGGTCCACCGGGGAGCTGTTTTTT. Its protein is CASSPRRLAGSTGELFF. The chain employs TRBV18 and TRBJ2-2, with TRBD2 matching over 9 bases. CDR1 KGHSH and CDR2 LQKENI come from the germline V gene. The V segment lost 1 base and the J segment 4 bases; nucleotides outside the gene matches: 7. The CDR3 covers 17 residues.

This clonotype was counted between two and nine times. This chain links TRBV30 with TRBJ2-5; a weak D match, TRBD1 (6 bases). Germline V gives CDR1 GTSNPN, CDR2 SVGIG (reference sequence). This CDR3 region has 14 residues. V lost 3 bases and J lost 7, with 18 bases in between. CDR3: CAWSLGGVKGTQYF. In nucleotides, the CDR3 is TGTGCCTGGAGCCTAGGGGGTGTTAAGGGGACCCAGTACTTC. The full variable domain, in which reference TRBV30 and TRBJ2-5 provide the parts outside the CDR3, is SQTIHQWPATLVQPVGSPLSLECTVEGTSNPNLYWYRQAAGRGLQLLFYSVGIGQISSEVPQNLSASRPQDRQFILSSKKLLLSDSGFYLCAWSLGGVKGTQYFGPGTRLLVL.